The 9 T cell receptor beta chains listed next were all sequenced from one sample in a study of OX40 agonist ivuxolimab in advanced cancers. Produced via immunoSEQ multiplex PCR; TCRdb's table is partial and in-frame only. The data show around 76,000 clones, roughly 90% seen once. The material sequenced was CD4+ or CD8+ T cells sorted from blood, taken in a trial of the OX40 agonist ivuxolimab. The receptors come from an adult with an advanced solid tumor such as melanoma, head and neck, liver or kidney cancer.

The V and J genes are TRBV7-8 and TRBJ2-5; TRBD2 matches 8 bases. The V gene's germline CDR1 is SGHVS and CDR2 FQNEAQ. V was clipped by 3 bases and J by 5 bases; unmatched bases: 5. The CDR3 is 14 amino acids. The CDR3 sequence is CASSFGRVRETQYF. In DNA form, the CDR3 reads TGTGCCAGCAGCTTCGGGAGGGTCCGGGAGACCCAGTACTTC.

The V and J genes are TRBV5-1 and TRBJ2-1, with 13 bases aligning to TRBD2. The germline V gene encodes CDR1 SGHRS and CDR2 YFSETQ. CDR3 length: 17 residues. The trim removed 3 bases at V and 0 bases at J, leaving 3 bases unmatched. Written as DNA, the CDR3 is TGCGCCAGCAGCTCGGGACTAGCGGGAAGCTCCTACAATGAGCAGTTCTTC. It codes for CASSSGLAGSSYNEQFF.

The V call is TRBV11-2, the J call TRBJ1-2; possibly TRBD1 for D (5 bases). Germline V gene sequence: CDR1 SGHAT, CDR2 FQNNGV. Trimming took off 5 bases at V and 7 bases at J, with 23 bases between the two ends. This CDR3 spans 16 amino acids. The CDR3 protein is CASSRGGKWGISGYTF. CDR3 nucleotide sequence: TGTGCCAGCAGCCGGGGCGGCAAATGGGGGATCAGTGGCTACACCTTC. Drawing the rest from reference TRBV11-2 and TRBJ1-2, the complete variable domain is EAGVAQSPRYKIIEKRQSVAFWCNPISGHATLYWYQQILGQGPKLLIQFQNNGVVDDSQLPKDRFSAERLKGVDSTLKIQPAKLEDSAVYLCASSRGGKWGISGYTFGSGTRLTVV.

Written as DNA, the CDR3 is TGCAGCGTGCCCTCGGAGGTGGCGTGGTCAGATACGCAGTATTTT. It encodes CSVPSEVAWSDTQYF. V gene TRBV29-1 combines with J gene TRBJ2-3, with D possibly TRBD2 on 5 matching bases. Deletions cut 6 bases from V and 4 bases from J, with 20 bases between. The CDR3 contains 15 residues. Germline lookup yields CDR1 SQVTM and CDR2 ANQGSEA.

This chain uses TRBV7-8 with TRBJ2-7; possibly TRBD2 for D (5 bases). The CDR3 loop spans 15 amino acids. The germline V gene encodes CDR1 SGHVS and CDR2 FQNEAQ. The V end lost 1 base, the J end lost 2 bases, and 12 bases lay between the germline ends. The CDR3 bases are TGTGCCAGCAGCTTAGGCTTCGGGGATACCTACGAGCAGTACTTC. Its translation is CASSLGFGDTYEQYF.

The chain couples TRBV7-2 to TRBJ2-2, with TRBD1 matching 7 bases. CDR1 and CDR2 (germline): SGHTA, FQGNSA. V gave up 5 bases and J gave up 5 bases; unmatched junction bases: 8. This CDR3 is 15 amino acids long. The CDR3 loop is CASSPRQGRTGELFF. The CDR3 bases are TGTGCCAGCAGCCCCCGACAGGGCCGGACCGGGGAGCTGTTTTTT.

This clone was seen a single time. The chain uses TRBV28 and TRBJ2-5, with 9 bases lining up with TRBD2. The trim removed 5 bases at V and 5 bases at J, leaving 15 bases unmatched. The germline V gene has CDR1 MDHEN and CDR2 SYDVKM. The CDR3 covers 17 residues. In nucleotides, the CDR3 is TGTGCCAGCAGTGTGTTGACTAGCGGCGACCTCAGGGAGACCCAGTACTTC. Residues: CASSVLTSGDLRETQYF. The complete variable domain, with remaining parts taken from reference TRBV28 and TRBJ2-5, reads DVKVTQSSRYLVKRTGEKVFLECVQDMDHENMFWYRQDPGLGLRLIYFSYDVKMKEKGDIPEGYSVSREKKERFSLILESASTNQTSMYLCASSVLTSGDLRETQYFGPGTRLLVL.

This sequence joins TRBV19 and TRBJ2-2; TRBD2 matches at 7 bases. The germline CDR1 and CDR2 sequences are LNHDA and SQIVND (reference sequence). After removal of 5 bases from V and 0 bases from J, the junction contained 6 bases not matched to a gene. CDR3 length equals 16 residues. The CDR3 protein is CASSRFGGSNTGELFF. CDR3 DNA sequence: TGTGCCAGTAGTCGCTTCGGGGGGTCGAACACCGGGGAGCTGTTTTTT.

This clone was recorded once. The V call is TRBV6-1, the J call TRBJ2-7, with 8 bases lining up with TRBD1. J gave up 4 bases and V 6 bases, and 5 bases lay outside the gene matches. The CDR3 contains 13 residues. In germline, CDR1 is MNHNS, CDR2 SASEGT. The CDR3 nucleotides are TGTGCCAGCAGCCCGGGACAGGAGTACGAGCAGTACTTC. This sequence encodes CASSPGQEYEQYF.